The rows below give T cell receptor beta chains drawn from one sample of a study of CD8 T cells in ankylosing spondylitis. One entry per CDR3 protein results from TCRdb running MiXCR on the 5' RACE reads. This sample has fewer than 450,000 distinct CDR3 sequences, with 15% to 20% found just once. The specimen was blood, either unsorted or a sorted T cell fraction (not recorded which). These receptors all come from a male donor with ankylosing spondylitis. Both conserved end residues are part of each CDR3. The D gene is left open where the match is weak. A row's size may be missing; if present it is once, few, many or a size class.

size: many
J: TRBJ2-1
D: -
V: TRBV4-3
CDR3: CASSPVFHNEQFF
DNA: TGCGCCAGCAGCCCTGTATTCCACAATGAGCAGTTCTTC

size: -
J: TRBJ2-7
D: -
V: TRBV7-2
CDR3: CASSPPGTNSYEQYF
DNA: TGTGCCAGCAGCCCCCCCGGGACAAATTCCTACGAGCAGTACTTC

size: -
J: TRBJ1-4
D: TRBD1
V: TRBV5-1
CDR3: CASSFATTGGNEKLFF
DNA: TGCGCCAGCAGCTTTGCCACGACAGGGGGTAATGAAAAACTGTTTTTT

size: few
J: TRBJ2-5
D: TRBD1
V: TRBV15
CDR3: CATSREQGAAETQYF
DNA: TGTGCCACCAGCAGGGAACAGGGGGCTGCGGAGACCCAGTACTTC

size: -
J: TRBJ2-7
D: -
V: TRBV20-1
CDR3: CSARGQLATYEQYF
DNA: TGCAGTGCTAGGGGACAACTAGCGACTTACGAGCAGTACTTC

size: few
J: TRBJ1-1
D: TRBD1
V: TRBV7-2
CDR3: CASSLGWGQGANTEAFF
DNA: TGTGCCAGCAGCTTAGGATGGGGACAGGGGGCAAACACTGAAGCTTTCTTT

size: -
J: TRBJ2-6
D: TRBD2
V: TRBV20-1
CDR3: CSARESGRGANVLTF
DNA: TGCAGTGCTAGAGAAAGCGGGAGAGGGGCCAACGTCCTGACTTTC

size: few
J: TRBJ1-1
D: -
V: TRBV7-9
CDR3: CASSPGGGVTEAFF
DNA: TGTGCCAGCAGCCCCGGTGGGGGGGTCACTGAAGCTTTCTTT

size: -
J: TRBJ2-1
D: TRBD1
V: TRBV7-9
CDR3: CASTRTGAYNEQFF
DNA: TGTGCCAGCACCCGGACAGGGGCCTACAATGAGCAGTTCTTC

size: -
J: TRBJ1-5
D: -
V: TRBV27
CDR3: CASSLRSAPLSPQHF
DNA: TGTGCCAGCAGTTTAAGGAGTGCACCCTTGTCGCCCCAGCATTTT

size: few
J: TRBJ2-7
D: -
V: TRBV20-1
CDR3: CSAPSQGYEQYF
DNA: TGCAGTGCTCCGTCACAGGGATACGAGCAGTACTTC

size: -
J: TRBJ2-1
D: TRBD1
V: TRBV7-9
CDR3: CASSLVGQGKGEQFF
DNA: TGTGCCAGCAGCTTAGTGGGACAGGGGAAAGGTGAGCAGTTCTTC

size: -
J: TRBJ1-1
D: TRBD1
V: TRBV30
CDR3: CAWDRDSLEAFF
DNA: TGTGCCTGGGACCGGGACAGCCTTGAAGCTTTCTTT

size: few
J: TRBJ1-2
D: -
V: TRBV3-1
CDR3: CASSRLGRDLYGYTF
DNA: TGTGCCAGCAGCCGTTTGGGCAGGGACCTATATGGCTACACCTTC

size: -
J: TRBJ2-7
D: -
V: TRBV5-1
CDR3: CASSLVMGLHEQYF
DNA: TGCGCCAGCAGCTTGGTGATGGGCCTCCACGAGCAGTACTTC

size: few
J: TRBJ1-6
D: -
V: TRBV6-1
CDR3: CASSEAMGNSPLHF
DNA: TGTGCCAGCAGTGAGGCGATGGGAAATTCACCCCTCCACTTT

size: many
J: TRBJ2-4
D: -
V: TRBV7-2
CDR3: CASSLEGAAGKNIQYF
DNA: TGTGCCAGCAGCTTAGAAGGGGCCGCCGGCAAAAACATTCAGTACTTC

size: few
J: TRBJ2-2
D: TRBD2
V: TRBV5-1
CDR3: CASSLVALAAFTGELFF
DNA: TGCGCCAGCAGCTTGGTTGCTCTAGCGGCATTCACCGGGGAGCTGTTTTTT

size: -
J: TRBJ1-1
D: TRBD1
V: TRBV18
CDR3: CASSPGTGPTEAFF
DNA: TGTGCCAGCTCACCAGGGACAGGTCCTACTGAAGCTTTCTTT

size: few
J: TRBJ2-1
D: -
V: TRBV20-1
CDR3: CSASWGSSYNEQFF
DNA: TGCAGTGCTAGTTGGGGAAGCTCCTACAATGAGCAGTTCTTC

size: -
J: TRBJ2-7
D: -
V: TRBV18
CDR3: CASTEGVGTYEQYF
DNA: TGTGCCAGCACTGAGGGGGTAGGCACGTACGAGCAGTACTTC

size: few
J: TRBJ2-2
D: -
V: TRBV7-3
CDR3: CASSLSGKTGELFF
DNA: TGTGCCAGCAGCTTATCTGGAAAAACCGGGGAGCTGTTTTTT

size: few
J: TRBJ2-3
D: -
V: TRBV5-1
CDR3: CASSASRGTDTQYF
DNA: TGCGCCAGCAGCGCCTCCAGGGGAACAGATACGCAGTATTTT

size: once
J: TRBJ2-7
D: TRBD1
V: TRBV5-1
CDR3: CASRSDRGTSLEQYF
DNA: TGCGCCAGCAGGTCCGACAGGGGAACATCCCTCGAGCAGTACTTC

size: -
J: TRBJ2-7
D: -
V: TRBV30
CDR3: CAWSASGAYEQYF
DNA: TGTGCCTGGAGTGCGTCCGGGGCATACGAGCAGTACTTC

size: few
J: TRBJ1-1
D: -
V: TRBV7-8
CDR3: CASSLRGTRYTEAFF
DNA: TGTGCCAGCAGCTTAAGGGGGACGCGGTACACTGAAGCTTTCTTT

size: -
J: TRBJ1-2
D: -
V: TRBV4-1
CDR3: CASSQDMVGAYGYTF
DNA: TGCGCCAGCAGCCAAGATATGGTAGGCGCCTATGGCTACACCTTC

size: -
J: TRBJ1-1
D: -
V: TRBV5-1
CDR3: CASSTFGLQTTEAFF
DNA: TGCGCCAGCAGCACATTCGGGCTCCAGACCACTGAAGCTTTCTTT

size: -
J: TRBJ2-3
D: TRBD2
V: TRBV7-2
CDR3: CASSPSGKGTDTQYF
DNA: TGTGCCAGCAGTCCGAGCGGGAAGGGCACAGATACGCAGTATTTT

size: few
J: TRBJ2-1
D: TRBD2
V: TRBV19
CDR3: CASSIVAGLAGANEQFF
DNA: TGTGCCAGTAGTATAGTCGCGGGGCTAGCGGGAGCCAATGAGCAGTTCTTC